This is a list of T cell receptor beta chains from one sample in a study of blood T cell repertoires in COVID-19. Sequencing used immunoSEQ multiplex PCR; TCRdb keeps in-frame clones, though not all of them. Of about 180,000 clones listed, roughly 84% were seen once; the top ten hold less than 2%. The specimen sequenced was peripheral blood. The receptors shown here come from a human donor in a cohort sampled during active COVID-19. CDR3s include the opening cysteine and the closing phenylalanine or tryptophan. The D gene is left open where the match is weak. Rows give clone size only sometimes, using once, few, many, or a class for an expanded clone.

j_call v_call clone_size d_call cdr3_nt cdr3_aa
TRBJ2-7 TRBV29-1 NA TRBD1 TGCAGCGTTGGGGACAGGCTTCAGTACTTC CSVGDRLQYF
TRBJ2-2 TRBV5-6 NA NA TGTGCCAGCAGCCCAGACAGGACCACCGGGGAGCTGTTTTTT CASSPDRTTGELFF
TRBJ2-1 TRBV7-3 NA TRBD2 TGTGCCAGCAGCTTTAAGTCCGGGACTAGCGGGAGGGGTAATGAGCAGTTCTTC CASSFKSGTSGRGNEQFF
TRBJ1-5 TRBV5-1 few NA TGCGCCAGCAGCCTAACGGGGAGCAATCAGCCCCAGCATTTT CASSLTGSNQPQHF
TRBJ1-2 TRBV7-8 NA NA TGTGCCAGCAGCTCCACTGACAGCTATGGCTACACCTTC CASSSTDSYGYTF
TRBJ2-5 TRBV5-4 NA NA TGTGCCAGCAGCTTGTTGGCTCAAGGGGGGGACCAAGAGACCCAGTACTTC CASSLLAQGGDQETQYF
TRBJ2-1 TRBV7-3 NA NA TGTGCCAGCAGCCCCGGACTATATTCCTACAATGAGCAGTTCTTC CASSPGLYSYNEQFF
TRBJ2-7 TRBV5-1 NA TRBD1 TGCGCCAGCAGCTCGACAGGGAATGCCTACGAGCAGTACTTC CASSSTGNAYEQYF
TRBJ2-6 TRBV18 NA NA TGTGCCAGCTCCCTCCCTCGGGGGACCGGGGCCAACGTCCTGACTTTC CASSLPRGTGANVLTF
TRBJ2-3 TRBV18 NA NA TGTGCCAGCTCCCCTCTAGAGGAAGATACGCAGTATTTT CASSPLEEDTQYF
TRBJ2-1 TRBV3-1/TRBV3-2 NA TRBD2 TGTGCCAGCAGCCAGATGTCGGGAGGAAACAATGAGCAGTTCTTC CASSQMSGGNNEQFF
TRBJ1-3 TRBV7-8 NA NA TGTGCCAGCAGCTTAGGCTTTGGCAGGGCGGCTGGAAACACCATATATTTT CASSLGFGRAAGNTIYF
TRBJ2-7 TRBV7-2 NA TRBD2 TGTGCCAGCAGCTTAGCCACTAGCGGTTACGAGCAGTACTTC CASSLATSGYEQYF
TRBJ1-2 TRBV25-1 NA NA TGTGCCAGCAGTGGACAGGTGGGCTACACCTTC CASSGQVGYTF
TRBJ1-1 TRBV6-5 NA NA TGTGCCAGCAGTTACCGGGGGGCCACTGAAGCTTTCTTT CASSYRGATEAFF
TRBJ2-7 TRBV19 NA NA TGTGCCAGTAGTAGCTCGGGGGTGACGTCCTACGAGCAGTACTTC CASSSSGVTSYEQYF
TRBJ1-4 TRBV7-4 NA TRBD1 TGTGCCAGCAGCCGACAGGGTGAAAAACTGTTTTTT CASSRQGEKLFF
TRBJ1-5 TRBV19 NA NA TGTGCCAGTAGTAATCGTCTCCAGGGAGGGAGCAATCAGCCCCAGCATTTT CASSNRLQGGSNQPQHF
TRBJ1-4 TRBV5-1 few NA TGCGCCAGCAGCCTGGACAGTTATGAAAAACTGTTTTTT CASSLDSYEKLFF
TRBJ1-2 TRBV5-4 NA NA TGTGCCAGCAGCTTGTTATCCGTTAACTATGGCTACACCTTC CASSLLSVNYGYTF
TRBJ2-3 TRBV29-1 NA NA TGCAGCGTTGAGGTAGCGGTAGCCCCAGATACGCAGTATTTT CSVEVAVAPDTQYF
TRBJ1-5 TRBV24-1 NA NA TGTGCCACCAGTGATTCGGCAGGGTTTAGCAATCAGCCCCAGCATTTT CATSDSAGFSNQPQHF
TRBJ1-1 TRBV6-5 NA TRBD1 TGTGCCAGCAACCCCGACAGGGCTCGGGGCACTGAAGCTTTCTTT CASNPDRARGTEAFF
TRBJ2-7 TRBV6-6 once TRBD2 TGTGCCAGCAGACCCGGGACTAGCGGGAGTTACGAGCAGTACTTC CASRPGTSGSYEQYF
TRBJ2-7 TRBV18 NA TRBD1 TGTGCCAGCAATGAGGGGGCAGGATACGAGCAGTACTTC CASNEGAGYEQYF
TRBJ1-4 TRBV7-2 NA NA TGTGCCAGCAGCATCCAGGGATCTGGAACTAATGAAAAACTGTTTTTT CASSIQGSGTNEKLFF
TRBJ2-6 TRBV4-3 NA NA TGCGCCAGCAGCCAAGGAGTTAGCTCTGGGGCCAACGTCCTGACTTTC CASSQGVSSGANVLTF
TRBJ2-6 TRBV18 NA TRBD1 TGTGCCAGCTCCTTAGGGGGCGGTGGGGCCAACGTCCTGACTTTC CASSLGGGGANVLTF
TRBJ2-7 TRBV11-1 NA NA TGTGCCAGCAGCTTAGGGTACGAGGGTGGCGAGCAGTACTTC CASSLGYEGGEQYF
TRBJ2-7 TRBV19 NA NA TGTGCCAGTAGTTACAGGATTACCTACGAGCAGTACTTC CASSYRITYEQYF
TRBJ1-3 TRBV5-4 NA TRBD1 TGTGCCAGCAGCCCAACAGGGGGCACTGGAAACACCATATATTTT CASSPTGGTGNTIYF
TRBJ2-2 TRBV19 NA TRBD2 TGTGCCAGTAGTCCAGTGGCTAGCGGGAAAGGCGGGGAGCTGTTTTTT CASSPVASGKGGELFF
TRBJ2-3 TRBV11-2 NA NA TGTGCCAGCAGCTTAGATGGGGGCGGCACAGATACGCAGTATTTT CASSLDGGGTDTQYF
TRBJ1-1 TRBV7-2 NA NA TGTGCCAGCAGCTTAGCGCGTCAGGGGAGGGTAGCTTTCTTT CASSLARQGRVAFF
TRBJ2-3 TRBV9 NA NA TGTGCCAGCAGCGTCGACAACGGGGGTACAGATACGCAGTATTTT CASSVDNGGTDTQYF
TRBJ2-2 TRBV9 NA TRBD2 TGTGCCAGCACCACCTCACTAGCGGGAGGGCCTGCCGGGGAGCTGTTTTTT CASTTSLAGGPAGELFF
TRBJ2-5 TRBV6-2/TRBV6-3 NA NA TGTGCCAGCAGTTACTCCGCGAGACAAGAGACCCAGTACTTC CASSYSARQETQYF
TRBJ2-3 TRBV9 NA TRBD2 TGTGCCAGCAGCGTAGAGGGGACTAGCGGACAAGATACGCAGTATTTT CASSVEGTSGQDTQYF
TRBJ2-5 TRBV27 NA NA TGTGCCAGCAGTTTATCGGCAGACCAAGAGACCCAGTACTTC CASSLSADQETQYF
TRBJ1-1 TRBV11-2 NA NA TGTGCCAGCAGCTCCCGGACAGTTTTTATGAACACTGAAGCTTTCTTT CASSSRTVFMNTEAFF
TRBJ1-1 TRBV19 NA TRBD1 TGTGCCAGTAGTATCAGGGGGCAGGGCACTGAAGCTTTCTTT CASSIRGQGTEAFF
TRBJ1-1 TRBV5-1 NA TRBD1 TGCGCCAGCAGCTCTTCCGGGACAGGAAACACTGAAGCTTTCTTT CASSSSGTGNTEAFF
TRBJ2-7 TRBV28 NA NA TGTGCCAGCAGTCCGCCGCCCCTATACGAGCAGTACTTC CASSPPPLYEQYF
TRBJ1-1 TRBV11-2 NA NA TGTGCCAGCAGCTTAGATCGGAAAAATCGCGGGGAAGCTTTCTTT CASSLDRKNRGEAFF
TRBJ2-3 TRBV6-2/TRBV6-3 NA TRBD2 TGTGCCAGCAGCCCTCCCGCGCCGGGGGGGACAGATACGCAGTATTTT CASSPPAPGGTDTQYF
TRBJ1-1 TRBV7-9 once NA TGTGCCAGCAGCTTAAGCAGGGGCACTGAAGCTTTCTTT CASSLSRGTEAFF
TRBJ2-3 TRBV10-1 NA TRBD1 TGCGCCAGCAGCGAAGCGACAGGGAGCACAGATACGCAGTATTTT CASSEATGSTDTQYF
TRBJ2-7 TRBV6-5 once NA TGTGCCAGCAGCTCCGCGGACTCTAAACTCTACGAGCAGTACTTC CASSSADSKLYEQYF
TRBJ1-5 TRBV15 NA NA TGTGCCACCAGCAGGGGAGCGGGGTTATACAATCAGCCCCAGCATTTT CATSRGAGLYNQPQHF
TRBJ1-3 TRBV5-1 NA TRBD1 TGCGTCAGCAGCTTAGGGGGCCAATCGGGAAACACCATATATTTT CVSSLGGQSGNTIYF
TRBJ2-5 TRBV5-1 few TRBD1 TGCGCCAGCAGCCCGGGACAGGGGGTTGGAGAGACCCAGTACTTC CASSPGQGVGETQYF
TRBJ2-1 TRBV18 NA TRBD2 TGTGCCAGCTCACCGGGGACTAGCGGGATAGCCGATGAGCAGTTCTTC CASSPGTSGIADEQFF